The present TCR beta chain was sequenced within a study of cytomegalovirus exposure and HLA in healthy donors. It was with 60 Vbeta and 13 Jbeta primers that the PCR ran. Sequenced by immunoSEQ multiplex PCR; TCRdb stores in-frame clones only, minus some. The data show under 200,000 clones, roughly 75% seen once. Comments on this clone: Antigen: not known.

General observations from the study: Altogether, some 170 TCR beta chains were recorded as cytomegalovirus-associated.

Germline V CDR1 and CDR2: SGHNT, YENEEA. The CDR3 is 15 residues long. With 5 bases clipped from V and 7 bases from J, the junction kept 5 bases outside the gene matches. The sequence was collected from a woman aged 35 to 49 in good health and CMV-seropositive. Specimen: PBMCs. The V gene is TRBV11-3, the J gene TRBJ2-1; 13 bases are shared with TRBD2. Here the CDR3 DNA reads TGTGCCAGCAGCCGAGGACTAGCGGGAGAAAATGAGCAGTTCTTC. Amino acids: CASSRGLAGENEQFF.